The rows below give T cell receptor beta chains drawn from one sample of a study of patients with pleural tuberculosis. TCRdb re-called the reads through MiXCR, storing one row per CDR3 protein. Counted here are around 49,000 distinct CDR3 sequences, 6% to 9.5% occurring once; the ten biggest clones make up roughly 15%. The receptors were sampled from a human donor with pleural tuberculosis. Both conserved end residues are part of each CDR3. Each record gives: J gene, V gene, CDR3 protein.

TRBJ2-3	TRBV2	CASSVKRLAGADTQYF
TRBJ2-3	TRBV12-3/TRBV12-4	CAVLAGGTDTQYF
TRBJ2-2	TRBV20-1	CSASSTRGENTGELFF
TRBJ2-1	TRBV2	CASRVGGGYNEQFF
TRBJ2-2	TRBV7-3	CASSLRTANTGELFF
TRBJ2-7	TRBV6-2/TRBV6-3	CASSYGLAGAPYEQYF
TRBJ1-2	TRBV20-1	CSARDLWGGPSGYTF
TRBJ2-3	TRBV10-3	CAISEGSVAQYF
TRBJ1-6	TRBV5-1	CASSLDQSSYNSPLHF
TRBJ2-1	TRBV12-3/TRBV12-4	CASRAGLGEFF
TRBJ1-5	TRBV2	CASRRGSNQPQHF
TRBJ2-7	TRBV18	CASSQRHEQYF
TRBJ1-2	TRBV29-1	CSAEDRNYGYTF
TRBJ1-2	TRBV14	CASSQDVRVYGYTF
TRBJ2-1	TRBV27	CASSWKYNEQFF
TRBJ2-6	TRBV12-3/TRBV12-4	CASSVGQGFSGANVLTF
TRBJ1-5	TRBV20-1	CSARLSNQPQHF
TRBJ1-3	TRBV4-2	CASSQGGGINTIYF
TRBJ1-1	TRBV5-4	CASGAVDTEAFF
TRBJ2-7	TRBV14	CASSNRDRNYEQYF
TRBJ1-1	TRBV30	CAWGELLNTEAFF
TRBJ2-1	TRBV2	CASSDWGNNEQFF
TRBJ2-1	TRBV11-1	CASSFPNNEQFF
TRBJ1-1	TRBV2	CASTQGRANTEAFF
TRBJ2-5	TRBV6-1	CASSGLYQETQYF
TRBJ2-3	TRBV20-1	CSARSQEGGHGDTQYF
TRBJ2-7	TRBV29-1	CSAEGHTCEQYF
TRBJ2-7	TRBV28	CASSFRQASYEQYF
TRBJ2-1	TRBV7-3	CVSSLNAGNNEQFF
TRBJ2-3	TRBV12-3/TRBV12-4	CASSLAEGEGTDTQYF
TRBJ2-7	TRBV28	CASRRTGEGYEQYF
TRBJ2-1	TRBV9	CASSGGDRGAYNEQFF
.	TRBV6-5	CASSSTGLSQYF
TRBJ2-1	TRBV20-1	CSAPSGSHYNEQFF
TRBJ1-1	TRBV2	CAPSFGALTEAFF
TRBJ2-7	TRBV29-1	CSVWGQSYEQYF
TRBJ1-1	TRBV6-2/TRBV6-3	CASSYVEGRYTEAFF
TRBJ1-1	TRBV14	CASSQQKNTEAFF